This is a list of T cell receptor beta chains from one sample in a study of blood T cell repertoires in COVID-19. Data came from immunoSEQ multiplex PCR; TCRdb stores just in-frame clones and leaves some out. Seen here are 120,000 or so clones, roughly 87% observed once, and the top ten hold approximately 6.6%. Specimen: peripheral blood. The receptors stem from a man older than 75 with active or convalescent COVID-19. The CDR3 runs from the conserved cysteine through the conserved F or W. D genes are given only for firm matches. For some rows the clone size is stated as once, few or many, or as a class when expanded; others skip it.

.,14,TRBJ2-7,TRBV3-1/TRBV3-2,TRBD1,TGTGCCAGCAGCCACACCGGGACAGGGGACGAGCAGTACTTC,CASSHTGTGDEQYF
.,15,TRBJ2-1,TRBV27,.,TGTGCCAGCAGTCTTTTCTGGACAAATTACAATGAGCAGTTCTTC,CASSLFWTNYNEQFF
.,14,TRBJ2-2,TRBV25-1,.,TGTGCCAGCAGTGAATACAGGGGAGTCGGGGAGCTGTTTTTT,CASSEYRGVGELFF
.,14,TRBJ2-3,TRBV5-4,.,TGTGCCAGCAGCCCCCGGACTAGCACAGATACGCAGTATTTT,CASSPRTSTDTQYF
few,14,TRBJ2-3,TRBV5-8,.,TGTGCCAGCAGCTTGCCAGGCCGCACAGATACGCAGTATTTT,CASSLPGRTDTQYF
.,16,TRBJ1-2,TRBV6-1,TRBD1,TGTGCCAGCAGTGAACCTGGACAGGGGGACGGCTATGGCTACACCTTC,CASSEPGQGDGYGYTF
.,15,TRBJ1-2,TRBV5-1,.,TGCGCCAGCAGCCTCGACCTTGCGGGAAGCTATGGCTACACCTTC,CASSLDLAGSYGYTF
.,16,TRBJ1-4,TRBV5-1,.,TGCGCCAGCAGCTTGGCCGGTGGAGGGGCAGGAGAAAAACTGTTTTTT,CASSLAGGGAGEKLFF
.,13,TRBJ1-1,TRBV29-1,.,TGCAGCGTACTGGACAGACTGAACACTGAAGCTTTCTTT,CSVLDRLNTEAFF
.,17,TRBJ2-1,TRBV28,TRBD1,TGTGCCAGCAGTTCCCCCCGGGACAGGAGAACGAGCAATGAGCAGTTCTTC,CASSSPRDRRTSNEQFF
.,15,TRBJ2-5,TRBV5-6,TRBD1,TGTGCCAGCAGCCCGGGGACAGGGGGCGGGGAGACCCAGTACTTC,CASSPGTGGGETQYF
.,15,TRBJ2-1,TRBV24-1,TRBD2,TGTGCCACCAGTTCCAGCGGGAGCTCCTACAATGAGCAGTTCTTC,CATSSSGSSYNEQFF
.,15,TRBJ1-3,TRBV7-9,TRBD1,TGTGCCAGCACCCCTGAAGGGACAGCTGGAAACACCATATATTTT,CASTPEGTAGNTIYF
.,18,TRBJ2-6,TRBV5-1,TRBD1,TGCGCCAGCAGCTCCCAAACAGGGGGCGGCTCTGGGGCCAACGTCCTGACTTTC,CASSSQTGGGSGANVLTF
.,13,TRBJ2-1,TRBV29-1,TRBD2,TGCAGCGTTGGGACTAGCGGGGGGAATGAGCAGTTCTTC,CSVGTSGGNEQFF
.,17,TRBJ1-3,TRBV29-1,.,TGCAGCGTTGAAGATCTAAAGGGGCAGCGCTCTGGAAACACCATATATTTT,CSVEDLKGQRSGNTIYF
.,15,TRBJ2-1,TRBV10-3,TRBD2,TGTGCCATCAGTGGGGAAGGACTAGCGTTCAATGAGCAGTTCTTC,CAISGEGLAFNEQFF
.,16,TRBJ2-3,TRBV4-1,TRBD2,TGCGCCAGCAGCCAAGATCAGGGCGGGAGGTGGGGTACGCAGTATTTT,CASSQDQGGRWGTQYF
.,12,TRBJ2-3,TRBV6-5,.,TGTGCCAGCAGGAGAGACATAGATACGCAGTATTTT,CASRRDIDTQYF
.,15,TRBJ1-3,TRBV6-5,.,TGTGCCAGCAGCGATCACGGGAGCTCTGGAAACACCATATATTTT,CASSDHGSSGNTIYF
.,15,TRBJ1-6,TRBV6-5,.,TGTGCCAGCAGCGCCCAGACAGTCTATAATTCACCCCTCCACTTT,CASSAQTVYNSPLHF
.,13,TRBJ2-1,TRBV29-1,.,TGCAGCGTACAGGGAAGCGGACACAATGAGCAGTTCTTC,CSVQGSGHNEQFF
.,15,TRBJ2-7,TRBV4-2,TRBD2,TGTGCCAGCAGCCAAGATGCTAGCGGTGCCTACGAGCAGTACTTC,CASSQDASGAYEQYF
.,15,TRBJ1-1,TRBV18,.,TGTGCCAGCTCACCCCGAGGGGGGGAGAACACTGAAGCTTTCTTT,CASSPRGGENTEAFF
.,14,TRBJ1-4,TRBV11-1,.,TGTGCCAGCAGCTCCACAGGGCCGGGTGAAAAACTGTTTTTT,CASSSTGPGEKLFF
.,14,TRBJ1-2,TRBV15,.,TGTGCCACCAGCAGAGATAGGAGGGGCCGGGTCTACACCTTC,CATSRDRRGRVYTF
once,15,TRBJ2-5,TRBV5-5,.,TGTGCCAGCAGCTGGGCTCCAGGGGCCCAAGAGACCCAGTACTTC,CASSWAPGAQETQYF
.,13,TRBJ1-2,TRBV6-5,TRBD1,TGTGCCAGCAGTCCCCGGACAGGGCAAGGCTACACCTTC,CASSPRTGQGYTF
.,14,TRBJ2-5,TRBV5-4,TRBD2,TGTGCCAGCAGCGCGGCCGGGACTAGGGAGACCCAGTACTTC,CASSAAGTRETQYF
.,14,TRBJ1-5,TRBV5-1,.,TGCGCCAGCAGCTTGCCAGGCGCCAATCAGCCCCAGCATTTT,CASSLPGANQPQHF
once,11,TRBJ2-3,TRBV18,.,TGTGCCAGCTCACCCGAGGGTACGCAGTATTTT,CASSPEGTQYF
.,16,TRBJ2-1,TRBV6-5,TRBD2,TGTGCCAGCAGTTACTCGATCAGCGGGATTTACAATGAGCAGTTCTTC,CASSYSISGIYNEQFF
.,15,TRBJ2-3,TRBV7-2,.,TGTGCCAGCAGCTTAGTCGGTAAAGGCACAGATACGCAGTATTTT,CASSLVGKGTDTQYF
.,15,TRBJ1-2,TRBV18,.,TGTGCCAGCTCACCTATCGGACAGCTTACCTATGGCTACACCTTC,CASSPIGQLTYGYTF
.,14,TRBJ2-2,TRBV6-5,.,TGTGCCAGCAGTACCCCCACGGGTGCCGGGGAGCTGTTTTTT,CASSTPTGAGELFF